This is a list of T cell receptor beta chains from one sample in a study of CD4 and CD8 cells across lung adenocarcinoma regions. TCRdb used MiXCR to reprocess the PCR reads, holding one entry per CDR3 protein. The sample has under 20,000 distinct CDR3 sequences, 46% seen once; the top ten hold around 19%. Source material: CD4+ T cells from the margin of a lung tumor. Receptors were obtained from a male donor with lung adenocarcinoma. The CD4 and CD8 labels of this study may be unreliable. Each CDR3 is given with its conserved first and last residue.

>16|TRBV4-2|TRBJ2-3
CASSEEGATAKDTQYF
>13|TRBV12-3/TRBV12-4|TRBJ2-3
CASSDRATDTQYF
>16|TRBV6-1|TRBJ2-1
CASSEVQRTTYNEQFF
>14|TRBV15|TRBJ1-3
CATSAGVSGNTIYF
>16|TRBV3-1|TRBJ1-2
CASSQESQLTFVGYTF
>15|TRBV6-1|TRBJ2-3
CASSDTGGGTDTQYF
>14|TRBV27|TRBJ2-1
CASSFYTGGNEQFF
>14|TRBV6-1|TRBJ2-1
CASNQAGGPETQLF
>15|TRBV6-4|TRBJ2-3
CASSEGRGAEDTQYF
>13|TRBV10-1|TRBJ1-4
CASSPVGNEKLFF
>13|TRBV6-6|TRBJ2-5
CASRGLAGVNQYF
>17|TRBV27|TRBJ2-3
CASSPGRLACATDTQYF
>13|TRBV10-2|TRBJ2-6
CATTYPCSNVQTF
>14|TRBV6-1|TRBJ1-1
CASTPWAGGTEAFF
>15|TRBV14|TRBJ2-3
CASSQSRGHGDTQYF
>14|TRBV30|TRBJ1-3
CACPLGGDINTIYF
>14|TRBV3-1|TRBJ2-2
CASSEGLIRGELFF
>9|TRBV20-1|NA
CSARETQYF
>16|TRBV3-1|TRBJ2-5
CASSPKVPDLQETQYF
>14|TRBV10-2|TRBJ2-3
CGGTGVGAKDIQYF
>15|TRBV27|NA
CAGEFGGRAKETQYF
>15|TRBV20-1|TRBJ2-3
CSAWKTSGSQDTQYF
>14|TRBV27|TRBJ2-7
CATRPTGALNEQYF
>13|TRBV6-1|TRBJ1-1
CASSQGQFTEAFF
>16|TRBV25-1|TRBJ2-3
CASSELGGPHPDTQYF
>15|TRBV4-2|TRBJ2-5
CASSQPDRAPETQYF
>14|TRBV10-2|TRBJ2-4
CRVTRLAAKNTQYF
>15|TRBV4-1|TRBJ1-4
CASSLSPAFNEKLFF
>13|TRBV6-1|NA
CASSIWGGYEQYF
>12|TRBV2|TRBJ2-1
CASSDERAQVVF
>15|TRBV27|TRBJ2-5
CASRGSGNPRETQYF
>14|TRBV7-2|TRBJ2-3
CASSLAGSTDTQYF
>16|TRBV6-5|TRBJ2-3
CASSYPRLWGKDTQYF
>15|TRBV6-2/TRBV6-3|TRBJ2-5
CASRDLVRVGETQYF
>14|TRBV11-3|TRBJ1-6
CASSLDGMNSPLHF